These T cell receptor beta chains were read from a single sample in a study of T cells in Graves' hyperthyroidism and ophthalmopathy. One entry per CDR3 protein, called by TCRdb with MiXCR from the multiplex PCR reads. The repertoire has approximately 700,000 distinct CDR3 sequences, around 15% of them found once; the top ten carry 8.4%. Sequenced material: blood. The receptors were sampled from a man between 18 and 35 years old with Graves' hyperthyroidism. Each CDR3 is given with its conserved first and last residue.

V	J	CDR3
TRBV5-6	TRBJ2-7	CASSLGADFEQYF
TRBV28	TRBJ2-7	CASSLNQGRYEQYF
TRBV28	TRBJ2-3	CASSSPKSTDTQYF
TRBV6-2/TRBV6-3	TRBJ2-5	CASRYSIDRAQETQYF
TRBV4-3	TRBJ2-3	CASSQFPGLARDTQYF
TRBV11-2	TRBJ1-2	CASSLEPGGGGYTF
TRBV6-2/TRBV6-3	TRBJ1-2	CASSSGQGALGYTF
TRBV19	TRBJ2-2	CASSIVRANTGELFF
TRBV29-1	TRBJ2-7	CSVVRGSEQYF
TRBV6-1	TRBJ1-2	CASSIGQGARLGYTF
TRBV11-3	TRBJ2-1	CASSLGAHNSYNEQFF
TRBV5-1	TRBJ2-1	CASSLGLVYRGYNEQFF
TRBV20-1	-	CSAGMTSGSYEQFF
TRBV12-3/TRBV12-4	TRBJ2-2	CASRLGGGGELFF
TRBV20-1	TRBJ2-1	CSARTDYNEQFF
TRBV20-1	TRBJ2-3	CSARVAPGAGGSDTQYF
TRBV19	TRBJ2-7	CASSMGLAGDEQYF
TRBV11-2	TRBJ2-1	CASSSIIPGTGRDEQFF
TRBV19	TRBJ1-6	CASRKRDRDHSPLHF
TRBV6-1	TRBJ1-1	CASSESVGNTEAFF
TRBV16	TRBJ1-1	CASPNQTSLYFCASKPRGFTEAFF
TRBV5-5	TRBJ1-1	CASSWSGGAMNTEAFF
TRBV2	TRBJ2-7	CASRGHPNLNEQYF
TRBV5-1	TRBJ2-1	CASSESLAFGAHNEQFF
TRBV7-9	TRBJ2-3	CAIRLAGGTDTQYF
TRBV3-1	TRBJ1-6	CASSHWTGDNSPLHF
TRBV4-1	TRBJ2-1	CASSQVGLAYNERFF
TRBV13	TRBJ2-1	CASTPPYGALSYNEQFF
TRBV19	TRBJ2-1	CASAGLAGAYNEQFF
TRBV5-1	TRBJ2-3	CASRRSTGTSTDTQYF
TRBV7-9	TRBJ2-7	CASSPAPIEQYF
TRBV12-3/TRBV12-4	TRBJ2-7	CASSLRQGPSRNEQYF
TRBV3-1	TRBJ2-3	CASSQEGVDTQYF
TRBV6-5	TRBJ1-2	CASSYYRGGGYGYTF
TRBV20-1	TRBJ2-7	CSAYLDSNYEQYF
TRBV5-1	TRBJ2-7	CASSSTMSEQYF
TRBV28	TRBJ2-7	CASSLCVQASPSEQYF
TRBV5-5	TRBJ1-1	CASSLVSFTEAFF
TRBV7-2	TRBJ2-4	CASSSGARTSAKNIQYF
TRBV30	TRBJ2-1	CAWVQTPGLAAYNEQFF
TRBV20-1	TRBJ2-1	CSASSFTSFSYNEQFF
TRBV20-1	TRBJ2-7	CSTTGAAGNEQYF
TRBV6-1	TRBJ2-2	CASRRQGYTGELFF
TRBV20-1	TRBJ2-1	CSASPEGLNEQFF
TRBV28	TRBJ2-1	CASSLPRDVGIYNEQFF
TRBV7-9	TRBJ2-7	CASSGDSTEQYF
TRBV6-6	TRBJ1-6	CASSYSSGGNSPLHF
TRBV19	TRBJ1-5	CASSMDRGNQPQHF
TRBV30	TRBJ1-2	CAWSPTGLGYGYTF
TRBV30	TRBJ1-5	CAWSRGKFGTGLSNQPQHF
TRBV12-3/TRBV12-4	TRBJ2-1	CARSNQREGLNEQFF
TRBV7-2	TRBJ2-3	CASSRRGGNVADTQYF
TRBV6-1	TRBJ2-2	CVSNQGGGELFF
TRBV3-1	TRBJ2-6	CASSPRTGLRGANVLTF
TRBV30	TRBJ1-5	CAWPGNQPQHF